This T cell receptor (beta chain) was identified during a study of CD8+ T cells in alopecia areata (dated by TCRdb to 2016 to 2018). Regarding the complete study: The study used high-throughput TCRbeta sequencing to examine T cell clonal expansion in alopecia areata, in both the C3H/HeJ mouse model and human patients. On the human side, TCRbeta sequencing was run on scalp tissue and on sorted CD4+ and CD8+ peripheral blood T cells from healthy controls and from alopecia areata patients with either patchy or totalis/universalis disease. Scalp clonality was compared among normal scalp (n=4), patchy alopecia areata scalp (n=8), and alopecia totalis/universalis scalp (n=8). RNA was extracted with the PAXgene miRNA kit for fixed scalp, the miRNeasy kit for PBMCs, and the RNeasy kit for mouse skin. TCRbeta CDR3 regions were amplified by immunoSEQ multiplex PCR with 35 Vbeta forward and 13 Jbeta reverse primers. What the research found in general, with its limitations: Scalp TCR repertoire analysis is complicated because resident alphabeta T cells in normal human skin are also sequenced, whereas mouse skin is dominated by gammadelta T cells. Shared TCR sequences between patients were less evident than in mice, which may be partly attributable to HLA diversity in the patient population. Compared with normal scalp, lesional scalp had higher clonality and more expanded CD8+ clones, particularly in alopecia totalis/universalis, a pattern that suggests antigenic drive.

Counted from cysteine to phenylalanine, this CDR3 has 13 amino acids. The entry retains the CDR3 DNA only, 39 bases that are in frame from base 1. The germline V gene sets CDR1 to LGHNT and CDR2 to FRNRAP. V is reduced by 2 bases and J by 4 bases, leaving a spacing of 8 bases between them. Concerning this clone: The antigen it binds to is not known. No much larger clone is present one base from it, and per-base qualities are unavailable.

Lesional scalp punch biopsies and peripheral blood were collected from alopecia areata patients. PBMCs were separated by density centrifugation and stained for CD3, CD4 and CD8, after which CD4+ and CD8+ T cells were sorted on a FACSAria. Untreated alopecia areata patients were recruited as part of a multicenter biomarker study. In several patients from the biomarker study, blood CD8+ T cells were sorted further into NKG2D-low and NKG2D-high fractions. The method was the immunoSEQ multiplex PCR assay. To provide template for TCR sequencing, every sample had RNA extracted and reverse transcribed into cDNA. SuperScript III was used to make first-strand cDNA, primed with a 2:1 mix of oligo-dT and random hexamers. A synthetic immune receptor repertoire was used to measure amplification bias, and any remaining bias was corrected computationally. The study's own analysis went as follows. Raw reads were preprocessed to remove errors, and CDR3 was defined by IMGT conventions from the conserved cysteine to phenylalanine. Clonality was calculated as 1 minus Shannon entropy normalized by log2 of the number of productive unique TCRs. Scalp TCRbeta sequences were cross-referenced with sorted blood CD4 and CD8 repertoires so that the CD4 or CD8 identity of scalp clones could be inferred. TCRdb carries this immuneACCESS record with in-frame sequences only. Its versions omit some clonotypes, under half of them owing to an unresolved V gene in the studies checked, with the rest unexplained. V, J and clone size are taken as reported in that table, and D and trimming were inferred from the DNA itself. This sample holds about 100,000 clones; roughly 55% were observed only once. Over 20% of the sample belongs to the ten largest clones.

The V and J segments used are TRBV12-5 and TRBJ2-5, with the D gene uncertain. This receptor was taken from a human donor with alopecia areata. Sequencing used NKG2D-low CD8+ T cells sorted from blood. The cell subset or site label, as the study defines it: sorted CD8+ NKG2D-low blood T cells. The nucleotide sequence is given as TGTGCTAGTGGTTTGATGGGTCGAGAGACCCAGTACTTC. The translation is CASGLMGRETQYF.